A selection of T cell receptor beta chains follows, all from one sample in a study of T-cell memory formation after mild COVID-19. TCRdb re-called the 5' RACE reads with MiXCR, one entry per CDR3 protein. This sample has 250,000 to 300,000 distinct CDR3 sequences, with about 17% found just once. Sequencing was performed on PBMCs or a T cell subset sorted from them (not recorded which). All receptors come from a man aged 18 to 29 who had mild COVID-19 (a few samples of this study predate the infection). Cell type and time point are not known. The CDR3 runs from the conserved cysteine through the conserved F or W. Fields, in order: J gene, V gene, D gene, clone size, CDR3 DNA, CDR3 protein. D genes are given only for firm matches. Rows give clone size only sometimes, using once, few, many, or a class for an expanded clone.

J gene: TRBJ1-2
V gene: TRBV18
D gene: NA
clone size: NA
CDR3 DNA: TGTGCCAGCTCAGGACCTCAGGGCGTTCTGGGTGGCTACACCTTC
CDR3 protein: CASSGPQGVLGGYTF

J gene: TRBJ2-3
V gene: TRBV7-2
D gene: NA
clone size: NA
CDR3 DNA: TGTGCCAGCACCTCCCGGGGAGATACGCAGTATTTT
CDR3 protein: CASTSRGDTQYF

J gene: TRBJ2-3
V gene: TRBV6-4
D gene: NA
clone size: NA
CDR3 DNA: TGTGCCAGCAGTGATCGTGGGGGAGGCCTCACAGATACGCAGTATTTT
CDR3 protein: CASSDRGGGLTDTQYF

J gene: TRBJ1-1
V gene: TRBV5-5
D gene: TRBD1
clone size: NA
CDR3 DNA: TGTGCCAGCGATGTGCAGGGGGACACTGAAGCTTTCTTT
CDR3 protein: CASDVQGDTEAFF

J gene: TRBJ1-5
V gene: TRBV3-1
D gene: NA
clone size: NA
CDR3 DNA: TGTGCCAGCAGCCACGATAGCAATCAGCCCCAGCATTTT
CDR3 protein: CASSHDSNQPQHF

J gene: TRBJ2-7
V gene: TRBV7-9
D gene: NA
clone size: many
CDR3 DNA: TGTGCCAGCAGTAGCCGGGGGCCTATTACCTCCGAGCAGTACTTC
CDR3 protein: CASSSRGPITSEQYF

J gene: TRBJ2-5
V gene: TRBV5-1
D gene: TRBD2
clone size: NA
CDR3 DNA: TGCGCCAGCCAACTAGCGGGAAAAGAGACCCAGTACTTC
CDR3 protein: CASQLAGKETQYF

J gene: TRBJ1-2
V gene: TRBV5-1
D gene: TRBD1
clone size: many
CDR3 DNA: TGCGCCAGCAGCTATGGACAGGGTTATGGCTACACCTTC
CDR3 protein: CASSYGQGYGYTF

J gene: TRBJ2-3
V gene: TRBV6-5
D gene: NA
clone size: few
CDR3 DNA: TGTGCCAGCAGTTTCGAGGGATACACAGATACGCAGTATTTT
CDR3 protein: CASSFEGYTDTQYF

J gene: TRBJ2-3
V gene: TRBV11-1
D gene: TRBD2
clone size: NA
CDR3 DNA: TGTGCCAGCAGCTTAGTGGGAGCGGGGGGCCTTTATAGCACAGATACGCAGTATTTT
CDR3 protein: CASSLVGAGGLYSTDTQYF

J gene: TRBJ2-2
V gene: TRBV11-2
D gene: NA
clone size: NA
CDR3 DNA: TGTGCCAGCCGCCGGGGACGGTCGAACACCGGGGAGCTGTTTTTT
CDR3 protein: CASRRGRSNTGELFF

J gene: TRBJ1-4
V gene: TRBV13
D gene: TRBD1
clone size: few
CDR3 DNA: TGTGCCAGCAGCCATACTGACAGGGATAAACTGTTTTTT
CDR3 protein: CASSHTDRDKLFF

J gene: TRBJ2-3
V gene: TRBV10-3
D gene: TRBD1
clone size: few
CDR3 DNA: TGTGCCATCAGGGGGACAGGGCTCGGCACAGATACGCAGTATTTT
CDR3 protein: CAIRGTGLGTDTQYF

J gene: TRBJ2-6
V gene: TRBV15
D gene: TRBD1
clone size: many
CDR3 DNA: TGTGCCACCGCGACAGGGGGCCGTGGGGCCAACGTCCTGACTTTC
CDR3 protein: CATATGGRGANVLTF

J gene: TRBJ2-1
V gene: TRBV20-1
D gene: TRBD2
clone size: NA
CDR3 DNA: TGCAGTGCTAGAGATTGGGGACTAGCAGCCCTCTACAATGAGCAGTTCTTC
CDR3 protein: CSARDWGLAALYNEQFF

J gene: TRBJ2-2
V gene: TRBV6-6
D gene: TRBD1
clone size: few
CDR3 DNA: TGTGCCAGCAGTTATTGGTTGACAGGGCTCACCGGGGAGCTGTTTTTT
CDR3 protein: CASSYWLTGLTGELFF

J gene: TRBJ2-1
V gene: TRBV20-1
D gene: TRBD2
clone size: few
CDR3 DNA: TGCAGTGCTGGCGGGGGGGCCTACAATGAGCAGTTCTTC
CDR3 protein: CSAGGGAYNEQFF

J gene: TRBJ2-3
V gene: TRBV19
D gene: NA
clone size: NA
CDR3 DNA: TGTGCCAGCGGGGGCTTAACTAGCACAGATACGCAGTATTTT
CDR3 protein: CASGGLTSTDTQYF

J gene: TRBJ1-2
V gene: TRBV4-1
D gene: NA
clone size: NA
CDR3 DNA: TGCGCCAGCAGCCAGGGCCGGGGGACGGCGGTCTATGGCTACACCTTC
CDR3 protein: CASSQGRGTAVYGYTF

J gene: TRBJ1-1
V gene: TRBV29-1
D gene: NA
clone size: few
CDR3 DNA: TGCAGCGCCGGGAGGGGGGGCACTGAAGCTTTCTTT
CDR3 protein: CSAGRGGTEAFF

J gene: TRBJ1-3
V gene: TRBV4-3
D gene: TRBD1
clone size: NA
CDR3 DNA: TGCGCCAGCGGACTGGACAGGGAGGCTGGAAACACCATATATTTT
CDR3 protein: CASGLDREAGNTIYF

J gene: TRBJ2-3
V gene: TRBV4-3
D gene: NA
clone size: few
CDR3 DNA: TGCGCCAGCAGCCAAAGCGGAGGGATCACAGATACGCAGTATTTT
CDR3 protein: CASSQSGGITDTQYF

J gene: TRBJ1-5
V gene: TRBV6-2/TRBV6-3
D gene: NA
clone size: NA
CDR3 DNA: TGTGCCAGCAGTTCACCAGTCATATCAGAGGGGGATCAGCCCCAGCATTTT
CDR3 protein: CASSSPVISEGDQPQHF

J gene: TRBJ2-1
V gene: TRBV7-9
D gene: TRBD2
clone size: NA
CDR3 DNA: TGTGCCAGCAGCTTAGGCGGGGGGGCAAATGAGCAGTTCTTC
CDR3 protein: CASSLGGGANEQFF

J gene: TRBJ1-5
V gene: TRBV20-1
D gene: TRBD1
clone size: few
CDR3 DNA: TGCAGTGCGGGGACAGGGAATCAGCCCCAGCATTTT
CDR3 protein: CSAGTGNQPQHF

J gene: TRBJ1-1
V gene: TRBV7-9
D gene: NA
clone size: NA
CDR3 DNA: TGTGCCAGCAGCTTCGGGCAGCTGAACACTGAAGCTTTCTTT
CDR3 protein: CASSFGQLNTEAFF

J gene: TRBJ2-3
V gene: TRBV5-1
D gene: NA
clone size: NA
CDR3 DNA: TGCGCCAGCAGCTTGGGGGGGGCCGGGTATACGGATACGCAGTATTTT
CDR3 protein: CASSLGGAGYTDTQYF

J gene: TRBJ1-2
V gene: TRBV4-3
D gene: TRBD1
clone size: NA
CDR3 DNA: TGCGCCAGCAGCCAAGGCTTTCGACAGGGACCTAACTATGGCTACACCTTC
CDR3 protein: CASSQGFRQGPNYGYTF

J gene: TRBJ1-1
V gene: TRBV5-5
D gene: NA
clone size: few
CDR3 DNA: TGTGCCAGCAGCCCGGGACTCAATCCGGTGAACACTGAAGCTTTCTTT
CDR3 protein: CASSPGLNPVNTEAFF

J gene: TRBJ2-5
V gene: TRBV9
D gene: NA
clone size: few
CDR3 DNA: TGTGCCAGCAGCGTAGTCCCGGGAGAGACCCAGTACTTC
CDR3 protein: CASSVVPGETQYF

J gene: TRBJ2-6
V gene: TRBV27
D gene: NA
clone size: NA
CDR3 DNA: TGTGCCAGCACTCTGGGGAGCTCTGGGGCCAACGTCCTGACTTTC
CDR3 protein: CASTLGSSGANVLTF

J gene: TRBJ2-7
V gene: TRBV10-2
D gene: TRBD2
clone size: NA
CDR3 DNA: TGCGCCAGCAGGGCGACTAGCGGGGGGGCCTACGAGCAGTACTTC
CDR3 protein: CASRATSGGAYEQYF

J gene: TRBJ2-1
V gene: TRBV6-2/TRBV6-3
D gene: NA
clone size: few
CDR3 DNA: TGTGCCAGCAGGACGCCGCGGGGGCCCCCCTACAATGAGCAGTTCTTC
CDR3 protein: CASRTPRGPPYNEQFF

J gene: TRBJ2-2
V gene: TRBV6-6
D gene: NA
clone size: NA
CDR3 DNA: TGTGCCAGCAGTTACCCGGTTACCGGGGAGCTGTTTTTT
CDR3 protein: CASSYPVTGELFF

J gene: TRBJ2-2
V gene: TRBV20-1
D gene: NA
clone size: few
CDR3 DNA: TGCAGTGCTAGTCTCAGTTACACCGGGGAGCTGTTTTTT
CDR3 protein: CSASLSYTGELFF

J gene: TRBJ2-5
V gene: TRBV5-4
D gene: NA
clone size: few
CDR3 DNA: TGTGCCAGCAGCATCGGACAGATAGAGACCCAGTACTTC
CDR3 protein: CASSIGQIETQYF

J gene: TRBJ2-5
V gene: TRBV7-2
D gene: TRBD1
clone size: NA
CDR3 DNA: TGTGCCAGCAGCCCGCCGGGACAGCGGTGGACCCAGTACTTC
CDR3 protein: CASSPPGQRWTQYF

J gene: TRBJ1-6
V gene: TRBV7-9
D gene: NA
clone size: many
CDR3 DNA: TGTGCCAGCAGCTTTTCCCAGGATTCACCCCTCCACTTT
CDR3 protein: CASSFSQDSPLHF

J gene: TRBJ1-2
V gene: TRBV7-9
D gene: TRBD1
clone size: few
CDR3 DNA: TGTGCCAGCACCCGGACAGGGGGAACCTATGGCTACACCTTC
CDR3 protein: CASTRTGGTYGYTF

J gene: TRBJ2-3
V gene: TRBV25-1
D gene: NA
clone size: few
CDR3 DNA: TGTGCCAGCCACCCCGGTAGGGCCCCAAGCACAGATACGCAGTATTTT
CDR3 protein: CASHPGRAPSTDTQYF

J gene: TRBJ2-1
V gene: TRBV12-3/TRBV12-4
D gene: NA
clone size: few
CDR3 DNA: TGTGCCAGCAGTTTAGCGGGGCCGGGCGGTGAGCAGTTCTTC
CDR3 protein: CASSLAGPGGEQFF

J gene: TRBJ2-7
V gene: TRBV5-1
D gene: NA
clone size: few
CDR3 DNA: TGCGCCAGCGCCCTATTGGGCGAGCAGTACTTC
CDR3 protein: CASALLGEQYF

J gene: TRBJ2-3
V gene: TRBV7-7
D gene: NA
clone size: NA
CDR3 DNA: TGTGCTAGCAGCCCCACGGTCACAGATACGCAGTATTTT
CDR3 protein: CASSPTVTDTQYF

J gene: TRBJ2-3
V gene: TRBV3-1
D gene: NA
clone size: NA
CDR3 DNA: TGTGCCAGCAGGTCTAGGGGCGGAGATACGCAGTATTTT
CDR3 protein: CASRSRGGDTQYF

J gene: TRBJ1-5
V gene: TRBV29-1
D gene: NA
clone size: NA
CDR3 DNA: TGCAGCGTCCGAGAGTCGGGACAGCCCCAGCATTTT
CDR3 protein: CSVRESGQPQHF

J gene: TRBJ1-1
V gene: TRBV7-3
D gene: NA
clone size: NA
CDR3 DNA: TGTGCCAGCAGCGCCCTGGGGAACACTGAAGCTTTCTTT
CDR3 protein: CASSALGNTEAFF

J gene: TRBJ2-1
V gene: TRBV19
D gene: TRBD1
clone size: few
CDR3 DNA: TGTGCCACAGAGTTGGGGACAGGGGGTTACAATGAGCAGTTCTTC
CDR3 protein: CATELGTGGYNEQFF

J gene: TRBJ1-1
V gene: TRBV6-5
D gene: TRBD1
clone size: NA
CDR3 DNA: TGTGCCAGCAGTACTTGGACAGGTACTGAAGCTTTCTTT
CDR3 protein: CASSTWTGTEAFF

J gene: TRBJ1-2
V gene: TRBV20-1
D gene: NA
clone size: NA
CDR3 DNA: TGCAGTGCTAGAGATTATGGTCAGGGGAAGGGCTATGGCTACACCTTC
CDR3 protein: CSARDYGQGKGYGYTF

J gene: TRBJ2-1
V gene: TRBV5-1
D gene: TRBD2
clone size: many
CDR3 DNA: TGCGCCAGCAGCTTCACGAGCGGGGGGGCCGATGAGCAGTTCTTC
CDR3 protein: CASSFTSGGADEQFF

J gene: TRBJ1-4
V gene: TRBV6-6
D gene: NA
clone size: NA
CDR3 DNA: TGTGCCAGCAGCGGGACGAGTGAAAAACTGTTTTTT
CDR3 protein: CASSGTSEKLFF

J gene: TRBJ1-5
V gene: TRBV12-3/TRBV12-4
D gene: NA
clone size: few
CDR3 DNA: TGTGCCAGCAGTTTAGGGTCAGGCTTTAGGCCCCAGCATTTT
CDR3 protein: CASSLGSGFRPQHF

J gene: TRBJ2-3
V gene: TRBV5-1
D gene: NA
clone size: NA
CDR3 DNA: TGCGCCAGCAGCTTCGATAAGGGCGCAGATACGCAGTATTTT
CDR3 protein: CASSFDKGADTQYF

J gene: TRBJ2-5
V gene: TRBV6-5
D gene: NA
clone size: NA
CDR3 DNA: TGTGCCAGCAGCTATTGGACCTTCGGGTCCCTGGAGACCCAGTACTTC
CDR3 protein: CASSYWTFGSLETQYF

J gene: TRBJ2-5
V gene: TRBV7-2
D gene: TRBD2
clone size: few
CDR3 DNA: TGTGCCAGCAGCCTGTTGGTCGGGGGGGCGGGAGAGACCCAGTACTTC
CDR3 protein: CASSLLVGGAGETQYF